This entry concerns a single TCR beta chain. The antigen remains unidentified. This sample was taken from a study of T-cell reconstitution after alpha-beta-depleted transplantation in children. J gave up 8 bases and V 7 bases, and 12 bases lay outside the gene matches. From germline, CDR1 is SNHLY and CDR2 FYNNEI. The CDR3 totals 16 residues. Unique molecular identifiers were incorporated into the prepared TCRbeta library. In TCRdb, the PCR reads were re-called with MiXCR into one record per CDR3 protein. The sample consists of around 700,000 distinct CDR3 sequences, approximately 14% of them appearing once. Overall study results and limits: Surviving recipient cells, namely T cells and thymic progenitors, were the source of high day-60 TCRbeta diversity in some patients. Reportedly, roughly two months post-transplant, alpha-beta T cells arose from several hundred expanded graft clones. At one year after transplant, newly produced T cells mostly accounted for T-cell counts and diversity.

This TCR was recovered from a girl aged 2-10 years with congenital amegakaryocytic thrombocytopenia, due to receive a stem cell transplant. This rearrangement joins TRBV2 to TRBJ2-1, with 12 positions matching TRBD2. Sequencing was performed on PBMCs, taken before TCRalphabeta/CD19-depleted stem cell transplant. The CDR3 is CASTRLAGVSIHEQFF. The DNA of the CDR3 is TGTGCCAGCACGCGACTAGCGGGAGTATCAATCCATGAGCAGTTCTTC. The entire variable domain, with the rest obtained from reference TRBV2 and TRBJ2-1, is as follows: EPEVTQTPSHQVTQMGQEVILRCVPISNHLYFYWYRQILGQKVEFLVSFYNNEISEKSEIFDDQFSVERPDGSNFTLKIRSTKLEDSAMYFCASTRLAGVSIHEQFFGPGTRLTVL.